These T cell receptor beta chains were read from a single sample in a study of T cell responses to AZD1222 COVID-19 vaccine. Here immunoSEQ multiplex PCR was the method, and the copy in TCRdb shows in-frame clones only, minus some. The profile shows about 170,000 clones, around 89% of them singletons. The specimen was peripheral blood, collected on day 0 of AZD1222 vaccination. These TCRs come from an adult in good health. The CDR3 runs from the conserved cysteine through the conserved F or W. A D gene is named only where the DNA matches it firmly. Only part of the rows carry a size: once, few, many, or a class if the clone is expanded.

. | TRBJ1-1 | . | TRBV12-3/TRBV12-4 | CASSVGGPTEAFF | TGTGCCAGCAGTGTAGGGGGACCAACTGAAGCTTTCTTT
TRBD2 | TRBJ2-7 | few | TRBV4-1 | CASSQAPPSGGPYEQYF | TGCGCCAGCAGCCAAGCCCCACCTAGCGGGGGACCCTACGAGCAGTACTTC
TRBD1 | TRBJ1-2 | . | TRBV4-3 | CASSQDRTGGKYTF | TGCGCCAGCAGCCAAGATAGGACAGGGGGCAAATACACCTTC
. | TRBJ1-6 | once | TRBV11-3 | CASSPPVYVAYNSPLHF | TGTGCCAGCAGCCCCCCTGTATATGTCGCGTATAATTCACCCCTCCACTTT
. | TRBJ1-2 | . | TRBV3-1/TRBV3-2 | CASSQDVWQGGYGYTF | TGTGCCAGCAGCCAAGATGTTTGGCAGGGCGGCTATGGCTACACCTTC
. | TRBJ2-7 | . | TRBV2 | CASSGTGSVGQYF | TGTGCCAGCAGTGGAACAGGGTCCGTGGGGCAGTACTTC
. | TRBJ2-5 | . | TRBV5-6 | CASTVGETQYF | TGTGCCAGTACGGTGGGAGAGACCCAGTACTTC
. | TRBJ1-6 | . | TRBV5-4 | CASNTTGGRNSPLHF | TGTGCCAGCAACACAACGGGGGGGCGTAATTCACCCCTCCACTTT
TRBD1 | TRBJ1-1 | . | TRBV6-5 | CASSYNRGATEAFF | TGTGCCAGCAGTTACAACAGGGGAGCCACTGAAGCTTTTTTT
. | TRBJ1-2 | few | TRBV5-4 | CASSAITGSENGYTF | TGTGCCAGCAGCGCGATTACAGGGTCGGAAAATGGCTACACCTTC
TRBD1 | TRBJ2-7 | . | TRBV28 | CASSIQGNEQYF | TGTGCCAGCAGTATACAGGGGAACGAGCAGTACTTC
. | TRBJ1-2 | . | TRBV7-6 | CASSLERNYGYTF | TGTGCCAGCAGCTTAGAGCGGAACTATGGCTACACCTTC
TRBD2 | TRBJ2-5 | . | TRBV5-6 | CASSQLAGAKETQYF | TGTGCCAGCAGCCAACTAGCGGGGGCCAAAGAGACCCAGTACTTC
. | TRBJ1-3 | few | TRBV3-1/TRBV3-2 | CASSQSARRVSGNTIYF | TGTGCCAGCAGCCAGTCCGCCCGACGGGTCTCTGGAAACACCATATATTTT
. | TRBJ2-7 | . | TRBV6-5 | CASSPRELYEQYF | TGTGCCAGCAGTCCCAGGGAACTCTACGAGCAGTACTTC
TRBD1 | TRBJ1-5 | . | TRBV2 | CASSDQGASNQPQHF | TGTGCCAGCAGTGATCAGGGGGCGAGCAATCAGCCCCAGCATTTT
. | TRBJ2-4 | . | TRBV7-2 | CASSQGAKNIQYF | TGTGCCAGCAGCCAAGGAGCCAAAAACATTCAGTACTTC
. | TRBJ1-5 | . | TRBV7-3 | CASSLTGGEPQHF | TGTGCCAGCAGCTTAACTGGGGGCGAGCCCCAGCATTTT
. | TRBJ2-7 | . | TRBV19 | CASSSIGQSEQYF | TGTGCCAGTAGTAGTATAGGTCAAAGCGAGCAGTACTTC
. | TRBJ1-5 | . | TRBV6-5 | CASSPFKNSNQPQHF | TGTGCCAGCAGCCCATTTAAGAATAGCAATCAGCCCCAGCATTTT
. | TRBJ2-7 | . | TRBV5-1 | CASSLEMTSYEQYF | TGCGCCAGCAGCTTGGAAATGACTTCCTACGAGCAGTACTTC
. | TRBJ1-5 | . | TRBV4-3 | CASSQDPGGIQPQHF | TGCGCCAGCAGCCAAGATCCTGGGGGGATTCAGCCCCAGCATTTT
. | TRBJ1-1 | . | TRBV6-5 | CASSYTFKNTEAFF | TGTGCCAGCAGTTATACGTTTAAGAACACTGAAGCTTTCTTT
. | TRBJ2-1 | . | TRBV27 | CASGIIRASSYNEQFF | TGTGCCAGCGGTATTATTAGGGCAAGCTCCTACAATGAGCAGTTCTTC
. | TRBJ1-5 | . | TRBV19 | CASSIRRQVSNQPQHF | TGTGCCAGTAGTATAAGGAGACAGGTCAGCAATCAGCCCCAGCATTTT
TRBD1 | TRBJ2-5 | few | TRBV7-9 | CASRQRGPEETQYF | TGTGCCAGCAGACAAAGGGGGCCCGAGGAGACCCAGTACTTC
TRBD1 | TRBJ1-2 | . | TRBV9 | CASSETGGLGYTF | TGTGCCAGCAGCGAGACAGGGGGCCTTGGCTACACCTTC
. | TRBJ1-5 | . | TRBV27 | CASSFQPGPLNQPQHF | TGTGCCAGCAGTTTCCAACCGGGACCGCTCAATCAGCCCCAGCATTTT
. | TRBJ1-1 | . | TRBV5-1 | CASSLAGLGDTEAFF | TGCGCCAGCAGCTTGGCTGGGTTGGGGGACACTGAAGCTTTCTTT
TRBD1 | TRBJ1-5 | once | TRBV18 | CASSPSARGAGQPQHF | TGTGCCAGCTCACCTTCCGCCAGGGGGGCAGGGCAGCCCCAGCATTTT
. | TRBJ1-4 | few | TRBV7-8 | CASSFVGDEKLFF | TGTGCCAGCAGCTTTGTTGGCGATGAAAAACTGTTTTTT
TRBD1 | TRBJ2-3 | . | TRBV24-1 | CATSDPGQGTDTQYF | TGTGCCACCAGTGACCCGGGACAGGGCACAGATACGCAGTATTTT
. | TRBJ1-1 | . | TRBV6-5 | CASSYRGLGEAFF | TGTGCCAGCAGTTACCGGGGTCTTGGTGAAGCTTTCTTT
. | TRBJ2-1 | . | TRBV9 | CASSVVGREQLNEQFF | TGTGCCAGCAGCGTAGTCGGCAGGGAACAGCTCAATGAGCAGTTCTTC
. | TRBJ1-3 | once | TRBV5-1 | CASSQGWGGTGNTIYF | TGCGCCAGCAGCCAAGGCTGGGGGGGGACTGGAAACACCATATATTTT
TRBD1 | TRBJ2-5 | . | TRBV5-1 | CASSPGQAGETQYF | TGCGCCAGCAGCCCAGGACAGGCGGGAGAGACCCAGTACTTC
TRBD1 | TRBJ2-7 | . | TRBV27 | CASAPGTGATYEQYF | TGTGCCAGCGCGCCCGGGACAGGGGCAACCTACGAGCAGTACTTC
. | TRBJ1-2 | . | TRBV19 | CASSFLDGYGYTF | TGTGCCAGTAGTTTCTTGGACGGCTATGGCTACACCTTC
. | TRBJ1-4 | . | TRBV27 | CASSPDDYNEKLFF | TGTGCCAGCAGTCCTGATGACTATAATGAAAAACTGTTTTTT
. | TRBJ2-1 | . | TRBV18 | CASSPPKGISYNEQFF | TGTGCCAGCTCACCACCGAAGGGGATTTCCTACAATGAGCAGTTCTTC
. | TRBJ1-1 | . | TRBV21-1 | CASIQNQGATEAFF | TGTGCCAGCATCCAGAACCAGGGGGCAACTGAAGCTTTCTTT
TRBD1 | TRBJ2-6 | . | TRBV13 | CASSLGTGVTGANVLTF | TGTGCCAGCAGCTTAGGGACAGGGGTAACTGGGGCCAACGTCCTGACTTTC
. | TRBJ2-4 | once | TRBV5-8 | CASSLVESDLAKNIQYF | TGTGCCAGCAGCTTGGTCGAGTCAGACCTAGCCAAAAACATTCAGTACTTC
TRBD2 | TRBJ2-7 | . | TRBV4-1 | CASSLGLAGASYEQYF | TGCGCCAGCAGCCTCGGACTAGCGGGGGCCTCCTACGAGCAGTACTTC
. | TRBJ1-5 | . | TRBV6-4 | CASSDYLGLTRGIEANQPQHF | TGTGCCAGCAGTGACTATTTAGGACTCACGAGGGGGATTGAAGCCAATCAGCCCCAGCATTTT
TRBD1 | TRBJ1-1 | . | TRBV2 | CASRQGKNVGFGAFF | TGTGCCAGCCGACAGGGGAAAAACGTGGGGTTTGGAGCTTTCTTT
. | TRBJ1-1 | . | TRBV18 | CASSPSFETTEAFF | TGTGCCAGCTCACCCTCGTTTGAGACCACTGAAGCTTTCTTT
. | TRBJ1-6 | once | TRBV19 | CASSVQGSRASYNSPLHF | TGTGCCAGTAGTGTGCAGGGGTCCAGGGCGTCCTATAATTCACCCCTCCACTTT
. | TRBJ1-1 | . | TRBV5-1 | CASSLSVGLNTEAFF | TGCGCCAGCAGCTTGAGTGTAGGGCTGAACACTGAAGCTTTCTTT
. | TRBJ2-7 | . | TRBV5-1 | CASSEGSYEQYF | TGCGCCAGCAGCGAGGGGTCCTACGAGCAGTACTTC
. | TRBJ2-3 | . | TRBV28 | CASRRGLADTQYF | TGTGCCAGCAGACGCGGGTTAGCCGATACGCAGTATTTT
. | TRBJ1-1 | . | TRBV28 | CASRQGPSYTEAFF | TGTGCCAGCAGACAGGGCCCCAGTTACACTGAAGCTTTCTTT
TRBD2 | TRBJ2-2 | . | TRBV7-9 | CASSPGSGGVVGELFF | TGTGCCAGCAGCCCGGGTAGCGGGGGAGTTGTCGGGGAGCTGTTTTTT
. | TRBJ1-1 | . | TRBV29-1 | CSVVQVWDTEAFF | TGCAGCGTTGTACAGGTGTGGGACACTGAAGCTTTCTTT